This TCR beta chain derives from a study of post-analysis software for immune sequencing data. Across the whole study: Both relapsing-remitting and secondary progressive multiple sclerosis featured among the disease courses, as did progressive-relapsing multiple sclerosis.

This CDR3 comprises 16 residues. Germline V gene sequence: CDR1 SGHAT, CDR2 FQNNGV. V shed 4 bases, J shed 5 bases, and the junction held 4 bases outside the gene matches. In this sample, this clonotype turned up a few times. The antigen is undetermined. Incorporated into the TCR beta cDNA libraries were unique molecular identifiers, which served to reduce PCR and sequencing biases. TCRdb re-analysed the PCR reads in MiXCR, keeping a single row per CDR3 protein. Of about 540,000 distinct CDR3 sequences listed, around a third are singletons. Study-wide results and caveats: By F measure, samples from a shared preparation batch strongly co-clustered. In patients, about 5 TRBV segments were more frequent than in controls, with TRBV5-6, TRBV5-1 and TRBV20-1 among them. Multiple sclerosis patients showed significantly lower normalized Chao1 diversity than controls did.

This chain uses TRBV11-2 with TRBJ2-5, with 16 bases lining up with TRBD2. Material for sequencing was blood. The source is a girl younger than 18 with multiple sclerosis. The DNA for the CDR3 is TGTGCCAGCAGCTCCGGGACTAGCGGGGGGGGTGAGACCCAGTACTTC. Its translation is CASSSGTSGGGETQYF.